One and the same sample provided the 21 T cell receptor beta chains below, sequenced in a study of blood T cell repertoires in COVID-19. Some clones are missing from TCRdb's copy, which holds only in-frame ones; the method was immunoSEQ multiplex PCR. The data contain 230,000 or so clones, nearly 90% of them singletons. Sequences were obtained from peripheral blood. The source is an older woman with COVID-19, enrolled during active disease.

The chain has TRBV11-2 and TRBJ2-3, with 8 bases identical to TRBD1. Germline CDR1 SGHAT, CDR2 FQNNGV. The CDR3 has 16 amino acids. After removal of 4 bases from V and 0 bases from J, the junction contained 6 bases not matched to a gene. The CDR3 protein is CASSSRQGSSTDTQYF. Written as DNA, the CDR3 is TGTGCCAGCAGCTCTAGACAGGGGTCTAGCACAGATACGCAGTATTTT.

J is TRBJ1-5 and V is TRBV7-9; 9 bases fit TRBD1. The junction had 11 bases not matched to a gene; V was cut back by 4 bases and J by 4 bases. The CDR3 is 17 residues long. CDR1 is SEHNR, CDR2 FQNEAQ, per germline (reference sequence). CDR3 region: CASSYHYGQGINQPQHF. In DNA form, the CDR3 reads TGTGCCAGCAGCTATCACTATGGACAGGGGATAAATCAGCCCCAGCATTTT.

V is TRBV7-3 and J is TRBJ2-2; the D is unclear. Germline V gives CDR1 SGHTA, CDR2 FQGTGA. CDR3 length: 12 amino acids. Between the trimmed V and J ends, which lost 5 bases and 8 bases, there was a span of 9 bases. CDR3 sequence reads: CASSDMGGELFF. The CDR3 DNA reads TGTGCCAGCAGCGACATGGGTGGGGAGCTGTTTTTT. The full variable domain, in which reference TRBV7-3 and TRBJ2-2 provide the parts outside the CDR3, is GAGVSQTPSNKVTEKGKYVELRCDPISGHTALYWYRQSLGQGPEFLIYFQGTGAADDSGLPNDRFFAVRPEGSVSTLKIQRTERGDSAVYLCASSDMGGELFFGEGSRLTVL.

The chain employs TRBV19 and TRBJ2-5; D is uncertain. Trimming pared 4 bases from V and 4 bases from J, leaving 13 bases between. CDR1 and CDR2 (germline): LNHDA, SQIVND (reference sequence). The CDR3 consists of 14 residues. The CDR3 sequence: CASSSTKLPETQYF. CDR3 coding DNA: TGTGCCAGTAGTAGTACCAAACTGCCAGAGACCCAGTACTTC.

The rearrangement uses TRBV19 and TRBJ1-2; TRBD1 matches 8 bases. Germline V gives CDR1 LNHDA, CDR2 SQIVND (reference sequence). The CDR3 spans 15 residues. The V segment lost 5 bases and the J segment 3 bases; nucleotides outside the gene matches: 8. The CDR3 is CASSVQGGADYGYTF. CDR3 DNA: TGTGCCAGTAGTGTACAGGGGGGAGCGGACTATGGCTACACCTTC.

The V call is TRBV4-3, the J call TRBJ2-3; D may be TRBD1 (6 bases). Germline-derived CDR1 and CDR2 are LGHNA and YSLEER. With 6 bases removed from V and 0 bases from J, the gap between germline ends came to 16 bases. The CDR3 has 16 residues. The CDR3 nucleotides are TGCGCCAGCAGTAAGGTATCAGGGGCTAGCACAGATACGCAGTATTTT. It yields the protein CASSKVSGASTDTQYF.

This clone was recorded only once. The chain links TRBV7-6 to TRBJ1-3, with 8 bases matching TRBD1. This CDR3 spans 17 amino acids. Unmatched junction bases numbered 5, after V lost 1 base and J lost 0 bases. In germline, CDR1 is SGHVS, CDR2 FNYEAQ. The CDR3 loop is CASSLVLGQASGNTIYF. The CDR3 coding sequence is TGTGCCAGCAGCTTAGTGTTGGGACAGGCCTCTGGAAACACCATATATTTT.

Concerning this clone itself: A clone one base away is much larger, so this may be a read error. The chain employs TRBV2 and TRBJ2-3; no definite D call. This CDR3 has 12 residues. From germline, CDR1 is SNHLY and CDR2 FYNNEI. V gave up 7 bases and J gave up 0 bases, with 5 bases separating them. The CDR3 DNA is TGTGCCAGCAATCCTAGCACAGATACGCAGTATTTT. Its translation: CASNPSTDTQYF.

This clone showed up just once. The J gene is TRBJ1-2, the V gene TRBV6-6; no definite D call. V was pared by 2 bases and J by 8 bases, with 9 bases between. Germline lookup yields CDR1 MNHNY and CDR2 SVGAGI (reference sequence). This CDR3 is 12 amino acids long. The DNA for the CDR3 is TGTGCCAGCAGTTACGGCGGGGAAGGCTACACCTTC. This encodes CASSYGGEGYTF.

Turning to this clone: The identical CDR3 is also encoded by other nucleotide sequences in the sample. The chain links TRBV7-2 to TRBJ1-1; D call uncertain. Trimming took off 1 base at V and 5 bases at J, with 14 bases between the two ends. The length of the CDR3 is 15 residues. Germline loops: CDR1 SGHTA, CDR2 FQGNSA. CDR3 in DNA: TGTGCCAGCAGCTTAGTAGGCGGCAGTGGAACTGAAGCTTTCTTT. Protein sequence: CASSLVGGSGTEAFF.

V gene TRBV15 combines with J gene TRBJ2-7; possible D gene TRBD1, 5 bases. V gave up 0 bases and J gave up 2 bases, with 14 bases separating them. Looked up from germline, CDR1 is LNHNV and CDR2 is YYDKDF (reference sequence). This CDR3 region has 16 residues. CDR3 residues: CATSRDPRRVPYEQYF. CDR3 nucleotides: TGTGCCACCAGCAGAGATCCCCGCAGGGTACCCTACGAGCAGTACTTC.

The V gene is TRBV7-9, the J gene TRBJ1-3, with D perhaps matching TRBD1 (5 bases). V shed 4 bases and J shed 0 bases, with 13 bases lying between them. The CDR3 spans 16 residues. Germline V CDR1 and CDR2: SEHNR, FQNEAQ (reference sequence). Here the CDR3 reads CASSSQDNPSGNTIYF. Here the CDR3 DNA reads TGTGCCAGCAGCTCCCAGGACAATCCCTCTGGAAACACCATATATTTT.

The chain uses TRBV9 and TRBJ1-4; D call uncertain. Germline loops: CDR1 SGDLS, CDR2 YYNGEE. Trimming took off 0 bases at V and 3 bases at J, with 9 bases between the two ends. This CDR3 has 15 amino acids. The DNA of the CDR3 is TGTGCCAGCAGCGTAGGCAGATCTGCTAATGAAAAACTGTTTTTT. Its translation is CASSVGRSANEKLFF.

This sequence joins TRBV7-9 and TRBJ2-7; TRBD1 matches 8 bases. After removal of 3 bases from V and 0 bases from J, the junction contained 7 bases not matched to a gene. CDR1 is SEHNR, CDR2 FQNEAQ, per germline (reference sequence). This CDR3 is built from 16 residues. CDR3 nucleotide sequence: TGTGCCAGCAGCTTCCATTTCAGGGGGCTCTCCTACGAGCAGTACTTC. It codes for CASSFHFRGLSYEQYF.

The chain combines TRBV7-2 with TRBJ2-7; 9 nucleotides line up with TRBD2. The germline V gene has CDR1 SGHTA and CDR2 FQGNSA. This CDR3 has 14 residues. The J segment lost 3 bases and the V segment lost 5 bases, leaving 5 bases of the junction unmatched. The DNA for the CDR3 is TGTGCCAGCAGCCCCGTAGCGGGGGTCTACGAGCAGTACTTC. It translates to CASSPVAGVYEQYF.

The rearrangement joins TRBV27 to TRBJ1-4; D is possibly TRBD1 (6 bases). Trimming cost V 6 bases and J 3 bases, with 11 bases left between them. Germline V gene lookup returns CDR1 MNHEY and CDR2 SMNVEV (reference sequence). The CDR3 contains 14 residues. The CDR3 DNA follows: TGTGCCAGCAGGCAACAGGGACCTAATGAAAAACTGTTTTTT. Encoded protein: CASRQQGPNEKLFF.

The chain has TRBV30 and TRBJ1-3; D is possibly TRBD1 (5 bases). Germline CDR1 and CDR2: GTSNPN and SVGIG (reference sequence). The germline V and J ends were trimmed by 3 bases and 2 bases, with 14 bases remaining between them. The CDR3 covers 15 residues. The CDR3 sequence is CAWSNAGFTGNTIYF. In DNA, the CDR3 is TGTGCCTGGAGCAATGCAGGGTTCACTGGAAACACCATATATTTT. Supplemented by reference TRBV30 and TRBJ1-3, the full variable domain reads SQTIHQWPATLVQPVGSPLSLECTVEGTSNPNLYWYRQAAGRGLQLLFYSVGIGQISSEVPQNLSASRPQDRQFILSSKKLLLSDSGFYLCAWSNAGFTGNTIYFGEGSWLTVV.

This clone has only a few counts. The chain uses TRBV2 and TRBJ1-1; 7 nucleotides match TRBD1. The length of the CDR3 is 13 residues. The germline V gene has CDR1 SNHLY and CDR2 FYNNEI. Germline trimming cut 3 bases from V and 6 bases from J; bases unmatched to any gene: 4. CDR3 sequence: CASSDRGFAEAFF. The CDR3 bases are TGTGCCAGCAGTGACAGGGGGTTCGCTGAAGCTTTCTTT.

The V and J genes are TRBV11-2 and TRBJ1-3; no reliable D call. The CDR3 sequence is 14 residues long. From germline, CDR1 is SGHAT and CDR2 FQNNGV. The V gene lost 5 bases and the J gene lost 2 bases, with 10 bases spanning the gap. DNA for the CDR3: TGTGCCAGCAGCCCCGCGGCCCCTGGAAACACCATATATTTT. As protein: CASSPAAPGNTIYF.

This clone was found once. Written as DNA, the CDR3 is TGTGCCAGCAGGACGGACAGGGGCGGTAATTCACCCCTCCACTTT. Protein: CASRTDRGGNSPLHF. The rearrangement joins TRBV6-5 to TRBJ1-6, with 9 bases aligning to TRBD1. The CDR3 contains 15 residues. J gave up 6 bases and V 6 bases, and 6 bases lay outside the gene matches. Germline V lookup: CDR1 MNHEY, CDR2 SVGAGI.

The V and J genes are TRBV9 and TRBJ2-5, with 12 bases identical to TRBD1. The germline V gene encodes CDR1 SGDLS and CDR2 YYNGEE. The CDR3 covers 15 residues. The V and J ends lost 4 bases and 4 bases, in that order; junction bases with no gene match: 5. The CDR3 region has the DNA TGTGCCAGCAGCCCGGGACAGGGGGCCCGAGAGACCCAGTACTTC. Amino acids: CASSPGQGARETQYF. The entire variable domain, with the rest obtained from reference TRBV9 and TRBJ2-5, is as follows: DSGVTQTPKHLITATGQRVTLRCSPRSGDLSVYWYQQSLDQGLQFLIQYYNGEERAKGNILERFSAQQFPDLHSELNLSSLELGDSALYFCASSPGQGARETQYFGPGTRLLVL.